This T cell receptor beta chain was sequenced during a study of cytomegalovirus exposure and HLA in healthy donors (TCRdb year 2017). Study-wide context: According to a later analysis, the 120 or so validation repertoires were produced on the same platform as the 666 repertoires of the first cohort. The study aimed to test whether signatures of past pathogen exposure could be identified by cataloging public T cell receptors. A separate validation cohort of approximately 120 different subjects was used in addition to the 666-subject first cohort. High-throughput TCR immunosequencing, statistical association of individual TCRs with disease status, and machine learning were combined to predict cytomegalovirus infection status. The research as a whole found: In vitro tests confirmed that a few of the cytomegalovirus-associated TCR beta chains recognize cytomegalovirus antigens. In both the original and validation cohorts, the classifier was reported to diagnose cytomegalovirus status with high specificity and sensitivity. In a later analysis, TCRs clustered in the first cohort were found to also tend to co-occur in the 120 or so validation repertoires, with 94% of cluster scores above 0. The validation cohort had no HLA typing available for a later analysis, so co-occurrence within that cohort was assessed over all 120 or so repertoires. Most TCR sequences were observed very rarely across donors, whereas some public TCRs were present in many individuals. The authors suggested that the approach could potentially be extended to other disease states and immunological phenotypes. A total of around 150 TCR beta chains were listed by the study as associated with cytomegalovirus.

The protocol used for the library was the immunoSEQ multiplex PCR assay. In the original analysis: A statistical classification framework was developed to diagnose cytomegalovirus status using the catalog of TCR beta chain sequences. TCRdb holds this immuneACCESS table with in-frame rearrangements only. Some clones are missing; in checked studies, unresolved V genes explain under half, and the rest has no known cause. The DNA gave D and trimming, while V, J and clone size come from that table. A total of about 64,000 clones appear in this sample, around 95% of them only once. The top ten constitute less than 7% of the sample. Note on this clone: The specificity of this receptor is unknown. No base-level quality is on record; no much larger clone is a single base apart.

The germline V gene encodes CDR1 SGHAT and CDR2 FQNNGV. V lost 1 base and J lost 2 bases; the stretch between them is 12 bases long. From cysteine to phenylalanine, the CDR3 is 15 amino acids long. The DNA shown is the 45-base CDR3, in frame from base 1. The donors belonged to the validation cohort of over a hundred subjects, which was separate from the roughly 680-subject first cohort. The rearranged segments are TRBV11-2 and TRBJ2-7; 5 matching bases give a weak D call of TRBD1. Sequenced material: PBMCs. This TCR derives from a woman between 18 and 30 years old in good health and CMV-seropositive. The CDR3 amino acid sequence is: CASSLVPTATYEQYF. The DNA reads TGTGCCAGCAGCTTAGTCCCGACAGCAACCTACGAGCAGTACTTC.